This section outlines one T cell receptor beta chain sequence together with its context. The antigen is undetermined. The sample is drawn from a study of cytotoxic CD8 clonotypes in ibrutinib-treated CLL. Study results and limitations: At progression, clonality fell back toward baseline after rising at ibrutinib response. In comparison with age-matched healthy donors, baseline clonality was higher and tracked circulating CD8+ T-cell counts. Shared public clonotypes were rare, and on treatment they either got smaller or stayed the same.

Roughly 2 micrograms of genomic DNA from cryopreserved PBMCs went into TCR beta libraries. The method was immunoSEQ multiplex PCR; TCRdb's version includes in-frame clones alone and lacks a portion of them. The data contain 300,000 to 400,000 clones, 67% of them singletons. Germline CDR1 reads MRHNA; CDR2 reads SNTAGT. V lost 3 bases, J lost 2 bases, and 6 bases lay in between. The CDR3 totals 13 residues. This specimen consisted of PBMCs, obtained after 36 months of ibrutinib treatment. The rearrangement uses TRBV6-4 and TRBJ2-3; no reliable D call. The TCR originated in a human donor with chronic lymphocytic leukemia. The CDR3 nucleotides are TGTGCCAGCAGTGAAGTCTACACAGATACGCAGTATTTT. It translates to CASSEVYTDTQYF.